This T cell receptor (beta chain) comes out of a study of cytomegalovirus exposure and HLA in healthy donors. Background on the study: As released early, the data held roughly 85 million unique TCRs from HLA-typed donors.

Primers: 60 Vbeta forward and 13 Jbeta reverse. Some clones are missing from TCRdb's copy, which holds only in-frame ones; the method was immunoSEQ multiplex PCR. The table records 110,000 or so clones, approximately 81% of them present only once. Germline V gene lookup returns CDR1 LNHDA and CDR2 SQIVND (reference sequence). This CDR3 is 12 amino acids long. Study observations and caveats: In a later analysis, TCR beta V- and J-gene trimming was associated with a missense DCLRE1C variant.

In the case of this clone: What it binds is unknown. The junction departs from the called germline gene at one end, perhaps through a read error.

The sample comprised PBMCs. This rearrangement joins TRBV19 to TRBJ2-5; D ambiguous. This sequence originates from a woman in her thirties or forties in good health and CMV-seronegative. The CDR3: CVSSIDQETQYF. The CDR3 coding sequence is TGTGTCAGTAGTATCGACCAAGAGACCCAGTACTTC.